A selection of T cell receptor beta chains follows, all from one sample in a study of T cells after yellow fever vaccination. A single record per CDR3 protein comes from TCRdb applying MiXCR to the 5' RACE reads. The repertoire holds about 350,000 distinct CDR3 sequences, with about 8.3% as singletons. Sequencing was performed on PBMCs, taken more than 40 days after the first yellow fever vaccination. These receptors originate from a man between 18 and 29 years old who received the YFV17D yellow fever vaccine. Each CDR3 is given with its conserved first and last residue. The D gene is left open where the match is weak. Clone size is stated in some rows and not others, as once, few, many or a class when expanded.

j_call | d_call | clone_size | v_call | cdr3_aa | cdr3_nt
TRBJ2-2 | - | many | TRBV7-2 | CASSSDSAINTGELFF | TGTGCCAGCAGCTCGGACTCCGCAATAAACACCGGGGAGCTGTTTTTT
TRBJ1-2 | TRBD1 | few | TRBV20-1 | CSAPRVQTGLNYGYTF | TGCAGTGCTCCAAGGGTCCAGACAGGGTTAAACTATGGCTACACCTTC
TRBJ2-3 | TRBD2 | few | TRBV20-1 | CSARDLSGGALDTQYF | TGCAGTGCTAGAGATCTGAGCGGGGGGGCGTTAGATACGCAGTATTTT
TRBJ2-5 | TRBD2 | - | TRBV5-1 | CASSHPRGGLEETQYF | TGCGCCAGCAGCCACCCACGGGGGGGCCTTGAAGAGACCCAGTACTTC
TRBJ2-2 | - | few | TRBV24-1 | CATSAYSGELFF | TGTGCCACCAGTGCTTATTCAGGGGAGCTGTTTTTT
TRBJ2-3 | - | - | TRBV6-1 | CAMRVGEWADTQYF | TGTGCCATGAGAGTGGGTGAATGGGCAGATACGCAGTATTTT
TRBJ1-6 | TRBD1 | - | TRBV6-5 | CASSYQGAYNSPLHF | TGTGCCAGCAGTTACCAGGGGGCATATAATTCACCCCTCCACTTT
TRBJ2-5 | TRBD2 | - | TRBV20-1 | CSARGGGPKETQYF | TGCAGTGCTAGGGGCGGGGGGCCTAAAGAGACCCAGTACTTC
TRBJ1-2 | TRBD1 | - | TRBV7-6 | CASSLTGGFYGYTF | TGTGCCAGCAGCTTGACAGGGGGCTTCTATGGCTACACCTTC
TRBJ2-2 | - | - | TRBV27 | CASSSRGDRITGELFF | TGTGCCAGCAGTTCGCGTGGAGACAGAATAACCGGGGAGCTGTTTTTT
TRBJ1-1 | - | few | TRBV5-1 | CASRTGSNTEAFF | TGCGCCAGCAGGACCGGGTCGAACACTGAAGCTTTCTTT
TRBJ2-5 | - | - | TRBV12-3/TRBV12-4 | CASSRQGGTQYF | TGTGCCAGCAGCCGACAAGGCGGGACCCAGTACTTC
TRBJ2-7 | - | many | TRBV7-2 | CASRAGPTTIHEQYF | TGTGCCAGCAGGGCGGGACCCACAACTATCCACGAGCAGTACTTC
TRBJ2-2 | - | - | TRBV19 | CASNPQPNTGELFF | TGTGCCAGTAATCCACAGCCGAACACCGGGGAGCTGTTTTTT
TRBJ2-3 | TRBD2 | - | TRBV6-5 | CASSTRLAATDTQYF | TGTGCCAGCAGTACCCGACTAGCGGCCACAGATACGCAGTATTTT